Below, one TCR beta chain is given with its context. The antigen remains unidentified. The CDR3 spans 14 residues. Trimming stripped 10 bases from V and 0 bases from J, with 13 bases between. The germline V gene has CDR1 ENHRY and CDR2 SYGVKD. This sample is drawn from a study of CD8+CD57+ T cells in acquired aplastic anemia. About the study: Healthy donors had, on average, around 9.9 million reads for their CD4+ cells. General study points: Shared by patients and controls, almost 30 CD8+ CDR3s were abundant in patients. Levels of CD8+ Simpson's diversity were not significantly distinct in patients versus controls.

The use of genomic DNA as template underpinned the TCR beta VDJ and CDR3 profiling. Using its own MiXCR run on the reads, TCRdb lists one record per CDR3 protein. The sample consists of 400,000 to 500,000 distinct CDR3 sequences, 60% to 80% of them appearing once. V is TRBV10-3 and J is TRBJ2-1, with TRBD1 as a possible D gene (5 bases). The clonotype originates from a human donor in good health, serving as a control. The sample was sorted CD4+, CD8+, or CD8+CD57+ T cells (not recorded which) from PBMCs. CDR3 amino acids: CASIGADSYNEQFF. DNA for the CDR3: TGTGCCAGTATTGGGGCTGACTCCTACAATGAGCAGTTCTTC.